This T cell receptor beta chain appears in the sequencing data of a study of immune cell composition in non-small cell lung cancer. Whole-study results and caveats: Tumour TCR-beta clonality was not significantly tied to smoking pack-years. Squamous lung tumours showed higher top 10 clone scores and clonality than adenocarcinomas.

Using immunoSEQ multiplex PCR, the repertoire was profiled, and TCRdb retains in-frame clones only, with some absent. The sample contains about 13,000 clones, roughly 68% of which appear only once. Template was genomic DNA from frozen, unsorted single-cell suspensions. There are a few counts of this clone. The antigen is not known. The CDR3 spans 14 residues. The origin of this receptor is a human donor with non-small cell lung cancer. The sequencing input was lung tumor tissue. This chain uses TRBV21-1 with TRBJ2-5; TRBD2, the table's D call, was not compared with the DNA. TRBV21-1 is recorded as a pseudogene. The CDR3 reads CASSGGVKEETQYF. DNA of the CDR3: TGTGCCAGCAGCGGCGGAGTAAAAGAAGAGACCCAGTACTTC.